The rows below give T cell receptor beta chains drawn from one sample of a study of T cells in Graves' hyperthyroidism and ophthalmopathy. In TCRdb, the multiplex PCR reads were re-called with MiXCR into one record per CDR3 protein. The table lists under 400,000 distinct CDR3 sequences, 25% of them singletons. Sequenced material: blood. All receptors come from a man aged 45 to 65 with Graves' hyperthyroidism. Each CDR3 is given with its conserved first and last residue. D genes are given only for firm matches. Part of the rows lack a size; the others show once, few, many or a class for expanded clones.

size	V	J	D	CDR3	DNA
few	TRBV24-1	TRBJ2-2	NA	CATSDPGQKNTGELFF	TGTGCCACCAGTGACCCGGGACAAAAGAACACCGGGGAGCTGTTTTTT
NA	TRBV7-2	TRBJ2-5	TRBD2	CASSVTSGSGGAQYF	TGTGCCAGCAGCGTTACTAGCGGGTCAGGGGGGGCCCAGTACTTC
NA	TRBV7-6	TRBJ1-1	NA	CASSLASGFRTEAFF	TGTGCCAGCAGCTTAGCTTCAGGGTTTAGAACTGAAGCTTTCTTT
few	TRBV5-5	TRBJ2-7	TRBD1	CASSGMGQGGEQYF	TGTGCCAGCAGCGGTATGGGACAGGGGGGCGAGCAGTACTTC
NA	TRBV30	TRBJ2-7	NA	CAWGQSSYEQYF	TGTGCCTGGGGACAGAGCTCCTACGAGCAGTACTTC
NA	TRBV27	TRBJ2-3	TRBD1	CASSSSITGGSTDTQYF	TGTGCCAGCAGTTCATCAATAACAGGGGGCAGCACAGATACGCAGTATTTT
many	TRBV20-1	TRBJ2-1	TRBD2	CSARDRLAGANEQFF	TGCAGTGCTAGAGATCGGCTAGCGGGAGCCAATGAGCAGTTCTTC
NA	TRBV3-1	TRBJ2-7	NA	CASSQDSTGRGEQYF	TGTGCCAGCAGCCAAGATTCTACAGGGAGAGGCGAGCAGTACTTC
NA	TRBV29-1	TRBJ1-2	NA	CSVEGDGFALYGYTF	TGCAGCGTTGAAGGGGACGGGTTTGCTCTCTATGGCTACACCTTC
NA	TRBV11-3	TRBJ2-5	TRBD2	CASSLASGLAGAEAQYF	TGTGCCAGCAGCTTAGCATCGGGACTAGCGGGAGCAGAGGCCCAGTACTTC
NA	TRBV20-1	TRBJ2-1	TRBD2	CSAKFLLAGVYNEQFF	TGCAGTGCTAAATTTTTGCTAGCGGGCGTATACAATGAGCAGTTCTTC
many	TRBV27	TRBJ1-5	NA	CASSSSIRNQPQHF	TGTGCCAGCAGTTCCTCTATTAGGAATCAGCCCCAGCATTTT
many	TRBV11-1	TRBJ1-1	TRBD1	CASSIQGAMNTEAFF	TGTGCCAGCAGTATCCAGGGGGCCATGAACACTGAAGCTTTCTTT
NA	TRBV10-2	TRBJ1-1	TRBD1	CASSGRQGARTEAFF	TGCGCCAGCTCGGGCAGACAGGGGGCGCGCACTGAAGCTTTCTTT
few	TRBV6-1	TRBJ1-1	TRBD1	CASSGWTGGSTEAFF	TGTGCCAGCAGTGGCTGGACAGGGGGATCCACTGAAGCTTTCTTT
NA	TRBV6-2/TRBV6-3	TRBJ2-5	TRBD1	CASSTRTGKETQYF	TGTGCCAGCAGTACCCGGACAGGAAAAGAGACCCAGTACTTC
NA	TRBV9	TRBJ2-2	NA	CASSPRPRELFF	TGTGCCAGCAGCCCCCGACCCAGGGAGCTGTTTTTT
NA	TRBV7-3	TRBJ1-2	NA	CASSVSGSYGYTF	TGTGCCAGCAGCGTTTCAGGGAGCTATGGCTACACCTTC
few	TRBV5-6	TRBJ2-5	NA	CASSLQLILQETQYF	TGTGCCAGCAGCTTGCAGCTAATATTACAAGAGACCCAGTACTTC
NA	TRBV12-3/TRBV12-4	TRBJ1-1	NA	CASSRALGGAFF	TGTGCCAGCAGTAGGGCCCTCGGGGGTGCTTTCTTT
many	TRBV5-1	TRBJ2-3	TRBD2	CASNRGLSTDTQYF	TGCGCCAGCAATCGGGGACTAAGCACAGATACGCAGTATTTT
NA	TRBV7-3	TRBJ2-4	NA	CASSSPLKGIITKNIQYF	TGTGCCAGCAGTTCCCCCCTTAAGGGGATCATTACTAAAAACATTCAGTACTTC
NA	TRBV9	TRBJ2-2	TRBD2	CASSTSGMNTGELFF	TGTGCCAGCAGCACCAGCGGGATGAACACCGGGGAGCTGTTTTTT
many	TRBV11-2	TRBJ2-7	NA	CASSPRDGNEGEQYF	TGTGCCAGCAGCCCCCGGGACGGCAATGAGGGCGAGCAGTACTTC
few	TRBV15	TRBJ1-4	TRBD1	CATSIRQGPNEKLFF	TGTGCCACCAGCATTAGACAGGGCCCGAATGAAAAACTGTTTTTT
NA	TRBV19	TRBJ1-6	NA	CASSILAEFSPLHF	TGTGCCAGTAGTATCTTGGCAGAGTTTTCACCCCTCCACTTT
NA	TRBV3-1	TRBJ2-7	TRBD2	CASSRVEGASGRRKEQYF	TGTGCCAGCAGCCGCGTAGAGGGGGCTAGCGGGAGGAGGAAGGAGCAGTACTTC
NA	TRBV6-2/TRBV6-3	TRBJ2-1	TRBD2	CASSYSTSGRYSYNEQFF	TGTGCCAGCAGTTACTCCACTAGCGGGAGATACTCCTACAATGAGCAGTTCTTC
NA	TRBV6-5	TRBJ2-2	NA	CASSYNRGTGELFF	TGTGCCAGCAGTTACAATAGGGGCACCGGGGAGCTGTTTTTT
few	TRBV24-1	TRBJ2-1	NA	CATSDPLLQYNEQFF	TGTGCCACCAGTGACCCCCTACTCCAGTACAATGAGCAGTTCTTC
NA	TRBV28	TRBJ2-1	TRBD2	CASRSSGSLLFNEQFF	TGTGCCAGCAGATCTAGCGGGAGTCTGCTATTCAATGAGCAGTTCTTC
NA	TRBV7-2	TRBJ1-1	NA	CASSPQGFQAFF	TGTGCCAGCAGCCCACAGGGCTTCCAGGCTTTCTTT
many	TRBV28	TRBJ2-1	TRBD1	CASRTGNYNEQFF	TGTGCCAGCAGGACAGGGAATTACAATGAGCAGTTCTTC